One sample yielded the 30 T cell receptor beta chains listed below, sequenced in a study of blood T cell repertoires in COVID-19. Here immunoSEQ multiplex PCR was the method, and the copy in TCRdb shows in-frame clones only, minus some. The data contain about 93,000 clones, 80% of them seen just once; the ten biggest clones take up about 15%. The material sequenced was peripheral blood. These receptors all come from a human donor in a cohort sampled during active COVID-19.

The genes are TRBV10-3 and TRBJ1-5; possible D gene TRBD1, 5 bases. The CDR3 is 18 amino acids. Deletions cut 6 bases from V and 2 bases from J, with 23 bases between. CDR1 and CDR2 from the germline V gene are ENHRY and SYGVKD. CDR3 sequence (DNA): TGTGCCATCAGCGAGGGGATCTGGGGGGGATCGGGCAATCAGCCCCAGCATTTT. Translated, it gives CAISEGIWGGSGNQPQHF.

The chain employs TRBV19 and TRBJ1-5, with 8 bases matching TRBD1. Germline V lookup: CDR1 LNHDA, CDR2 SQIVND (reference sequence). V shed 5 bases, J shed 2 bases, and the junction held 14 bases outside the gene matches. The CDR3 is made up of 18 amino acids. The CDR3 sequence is CASSAPTLTGDGNQPQHF. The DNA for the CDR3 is TGTGCCAGTAGTGCCCCTACCCTGACAGGGGACGGCAATCAGCCCCAGCATTTT.

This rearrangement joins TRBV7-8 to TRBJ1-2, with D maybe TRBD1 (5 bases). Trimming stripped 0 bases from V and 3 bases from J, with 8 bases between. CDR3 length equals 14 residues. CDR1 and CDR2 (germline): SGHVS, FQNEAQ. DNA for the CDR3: TGTGCCAGCAGCTTAGCGCAGGGCTACTATGGCTACACCTTC. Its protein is CASSLAQGYYGYTF.

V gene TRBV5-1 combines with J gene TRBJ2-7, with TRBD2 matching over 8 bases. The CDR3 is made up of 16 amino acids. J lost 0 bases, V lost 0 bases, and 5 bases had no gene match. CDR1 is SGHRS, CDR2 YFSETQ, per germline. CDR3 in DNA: TGCGCCAGCAGCTTGGGGAGCGGGAGTTCCTCCTACGAGCAGTACTTC. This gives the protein CASSLGSGSSSYEQYF.

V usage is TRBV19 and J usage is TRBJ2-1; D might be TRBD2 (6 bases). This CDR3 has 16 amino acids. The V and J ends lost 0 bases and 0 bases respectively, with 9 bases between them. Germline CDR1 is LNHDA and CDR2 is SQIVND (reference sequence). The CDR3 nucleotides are TGTGCCAGTAGTATAGACGCGGGGAGCTCCTACAATGAGCAGTTCTTC. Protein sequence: CASSIDAGSSYNEQFF.

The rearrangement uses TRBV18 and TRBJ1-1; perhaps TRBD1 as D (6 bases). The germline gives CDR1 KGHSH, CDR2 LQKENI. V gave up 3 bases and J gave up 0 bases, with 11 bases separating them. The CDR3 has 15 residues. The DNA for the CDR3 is TGTGCCAGCTCACCCAGCCAGGGGATGAACACTGAAGCTTTCTTT. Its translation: CASSPSQGMNTEAFF.

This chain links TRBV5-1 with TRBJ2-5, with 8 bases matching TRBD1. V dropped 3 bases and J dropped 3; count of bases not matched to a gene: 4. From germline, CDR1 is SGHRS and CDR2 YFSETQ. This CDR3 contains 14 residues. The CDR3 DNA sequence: TGCGCCAGCAGCTCAGGGGGCGCAGAAGAGACCCAGTACTTC. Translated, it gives CASSSGGAEETQYF.

The CDR3 is CASSSGTGGLYGYTF. CDR3 coding DNA: TGTGCCAGCAGCTCTGGGACAGGGGGTCTCTATGGCTACACCTTC. J is TRBJ1-2 and V is TRBV5-6; 11 bases are shared with TRBD1. CDR1 and CDR2 from the germline V gene are SGHDT and YYEEEE. J lost 4 bases, V lost 3 bases, and 5 bases had no gene match. CDR3 length: 15 residues.

As DNA, the CDR3 is TGCGCCAGCAGCCAAGTCGGGCAGGGGTCTGAGACCCAGTACTTC. Amino acid sequence: CASSQVGQGSETQYF. The chain recombines TRBV4-1 with TRBJ2-5; D perhaps matches TRBD1 (6 bases). The CDR3 contains 15 residues. Deletions cut 1 base from V and 5 bases from J, with 14 bases between. CDR1 and CDR2 from the germline V gene are MGHRA and YSYEKL.

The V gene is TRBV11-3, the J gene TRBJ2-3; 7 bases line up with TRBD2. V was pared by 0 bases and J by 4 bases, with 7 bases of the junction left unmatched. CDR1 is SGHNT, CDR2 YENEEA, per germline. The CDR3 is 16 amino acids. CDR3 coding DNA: TGTGCCAGCAGCTTAGATGGCAGCGGGGAGGCAGATACGCAGTATTTT. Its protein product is CASSLDGSGEADTQYF.

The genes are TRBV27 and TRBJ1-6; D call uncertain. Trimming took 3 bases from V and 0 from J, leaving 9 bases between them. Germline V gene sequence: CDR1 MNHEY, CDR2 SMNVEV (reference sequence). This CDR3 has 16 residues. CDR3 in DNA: TGTGCCAGCAGTTTTATACAGAGCTCCTATAATTCACCCCTCCACTTT. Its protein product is CASSFIQSSYNSPLHF.

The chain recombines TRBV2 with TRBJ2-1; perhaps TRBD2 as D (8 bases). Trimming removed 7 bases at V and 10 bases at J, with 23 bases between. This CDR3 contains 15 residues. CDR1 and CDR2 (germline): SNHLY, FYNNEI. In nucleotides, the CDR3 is TGTGCCAGCAAGGGAGGGACTAGAATGGGACAGGAGCAGTTCTTC. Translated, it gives CASKGGTRMGQEQFF.

CDR3 DNA sequence: TGTGCCTGGAGTGCAGGGGCGCTGAGCAATCAGCCCCAGCATTTT. It yields the protein CAWSAGALSNQPQHF. V and J are TRBV30 and TRBJ1-5; TRBD1 is a possible D gene (6 bases). V was trimmed by 1 base and J by 1 base, leaving 11 bases between them. CDR1 and CDR2 (germline): GTSNPN, SVGIG (reference sequence). This CDR3 has 15 amino acids.

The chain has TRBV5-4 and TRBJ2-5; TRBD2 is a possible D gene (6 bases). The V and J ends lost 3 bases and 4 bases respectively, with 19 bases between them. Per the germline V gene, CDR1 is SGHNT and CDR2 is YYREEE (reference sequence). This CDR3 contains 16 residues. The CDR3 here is CASSSQTERARETQYF. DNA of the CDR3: TGTGCCAGCAGCTCCCAGACTGAGCGGGCTCGAGAGACCCAGTACTTC.

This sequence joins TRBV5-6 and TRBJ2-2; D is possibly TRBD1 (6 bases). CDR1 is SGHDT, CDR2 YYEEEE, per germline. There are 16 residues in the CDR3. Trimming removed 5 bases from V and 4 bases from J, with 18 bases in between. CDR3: CASRRWGPESTGELFF. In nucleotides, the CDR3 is TGTGCCAGCAGAAGGTGGGGGCCAGAGTCCACCGGGGAGCTGTTTTTT.

The CDR3 protein is CASSVVPEGGEQYF. The CDR3 nucleotides read TGTGCCAGCAGCGTAGTGCCCGAGGGAGGGGAGCAGTACTTC. The chain joins TRBV9 to TRBJ2-7, with 7 bases identical to TRBD2. Germline V gene lookup returns CDR1 SGDLS and CDR2 YYNGEE. J was trimmed by 7 bases and V by 0 bases; bases with no gene match: 7. This CDR3 contains 14 residues.

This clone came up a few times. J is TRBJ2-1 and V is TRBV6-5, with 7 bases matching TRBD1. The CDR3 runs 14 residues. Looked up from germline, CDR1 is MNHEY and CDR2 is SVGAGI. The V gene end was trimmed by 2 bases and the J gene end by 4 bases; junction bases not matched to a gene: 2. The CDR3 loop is CASSYRQGYNEQFF. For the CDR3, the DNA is TGTGCCAGCAGTTACCGACAGGGTTACAATGAGCAGTTCTTC.

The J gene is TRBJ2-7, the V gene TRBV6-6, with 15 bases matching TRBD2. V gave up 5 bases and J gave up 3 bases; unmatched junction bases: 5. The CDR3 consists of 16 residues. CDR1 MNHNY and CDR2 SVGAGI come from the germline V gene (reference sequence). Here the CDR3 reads CASSRGGLAGGYEQYF. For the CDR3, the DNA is TGTGCCAGCAGTCGAGGGGGACTAGCGGGAGGCTACGAGCAGTACTTC.

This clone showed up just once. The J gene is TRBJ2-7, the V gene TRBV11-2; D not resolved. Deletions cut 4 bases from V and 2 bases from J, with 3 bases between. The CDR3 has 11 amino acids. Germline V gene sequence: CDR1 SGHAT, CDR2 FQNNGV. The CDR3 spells CASSSAYEQYF. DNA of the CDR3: TGTGCCAGCAGCTCAGCCTACGAGCAGTACTTC.

The CDR3 DNA follows: TGTGCCAGCAGCCCCACGAGAGTTAGCCCTGGCGGGGAGCTGTTTTTT. Translation gives CASSPTRVSPGGELFF. The rearrangement uses TRBV7-9 and TRBJ2-2; the D is unclear. The CDR3 loop spans 16 amino acids. CDR1 SEHNR and CDR2 FQNEAQ come from the germline V gene (reference sequence). V dropped 5 bases and J dropped 7 bases, with 20 bases sitting between them.

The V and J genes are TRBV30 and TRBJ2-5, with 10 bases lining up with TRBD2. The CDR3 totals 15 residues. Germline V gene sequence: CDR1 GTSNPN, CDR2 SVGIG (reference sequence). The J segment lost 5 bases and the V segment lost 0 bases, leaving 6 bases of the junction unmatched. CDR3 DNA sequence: TGTGCCTGGAGTGTACTCAGCGGGGGGGCGGAGACCCAGTACTTC. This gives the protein CAWSVLSGGAETQYF.

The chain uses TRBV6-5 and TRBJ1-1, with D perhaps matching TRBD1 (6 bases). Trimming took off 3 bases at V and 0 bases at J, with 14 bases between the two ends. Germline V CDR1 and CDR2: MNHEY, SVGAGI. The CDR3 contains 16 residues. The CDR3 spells CASSYSTGLVNTEAFF. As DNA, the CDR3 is TGTGCCAGCAGTTATTCTACAGGGTTGGTGAACACTGAAGCTTTCTTT.

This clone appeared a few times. The CDR3 DNA sequence: TGTGCCAGCAGCCCGGACAGGGGGCTGGGCGGCTACACCTTC. This translates into CASSPDRGLGGYTF. This chain connects TRBV6-5 to TRBJ1-2; 11 bases line up with TRBD1. The CDR3 spans 14 residues. Germline CDR1 reads MNHEY; CDR2 reads SVGAGI. After removal of 6 bases from V and 8 bases from J, the junction contained 8 bases not matched to a gene.

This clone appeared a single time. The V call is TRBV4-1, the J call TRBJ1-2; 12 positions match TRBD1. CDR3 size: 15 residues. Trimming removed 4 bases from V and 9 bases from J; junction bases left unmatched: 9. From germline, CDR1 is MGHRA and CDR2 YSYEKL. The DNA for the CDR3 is TGCGCCAGCAGCCCGGGACAGGGGGCTGATCGGAGCTACACCTTC. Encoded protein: CASSPGQGADRSYTF.

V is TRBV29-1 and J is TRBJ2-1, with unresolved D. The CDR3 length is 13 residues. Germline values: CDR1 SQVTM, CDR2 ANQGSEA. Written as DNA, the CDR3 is TGCACCGCCCCTGGGCCCTCCTACAATGAGCAGTTCTTC. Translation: CTAPGPSYNEQFF.

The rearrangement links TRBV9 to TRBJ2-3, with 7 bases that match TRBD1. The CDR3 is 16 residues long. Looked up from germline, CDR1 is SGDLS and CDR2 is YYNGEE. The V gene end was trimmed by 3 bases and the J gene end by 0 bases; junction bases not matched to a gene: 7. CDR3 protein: CASSARTGTSTDTQYF. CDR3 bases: TGTGCCAGCAGCGCGCGGACAGGAACTAGCACAGATACGCAGTATTTT.

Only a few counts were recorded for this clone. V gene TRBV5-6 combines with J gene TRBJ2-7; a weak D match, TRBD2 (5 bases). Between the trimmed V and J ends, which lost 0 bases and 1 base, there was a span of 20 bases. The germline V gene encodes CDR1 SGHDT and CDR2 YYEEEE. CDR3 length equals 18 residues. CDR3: CASSLGIGGSTESYEQYF. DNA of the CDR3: TGTGCCAGCAGCTTGGGAATTGGTGGGAGCACAGAGTCCTACGAGCAGTACTTC.

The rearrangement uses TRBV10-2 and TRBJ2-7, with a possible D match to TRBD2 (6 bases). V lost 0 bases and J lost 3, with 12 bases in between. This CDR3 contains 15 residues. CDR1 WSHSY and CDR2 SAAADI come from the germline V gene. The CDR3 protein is CASSESPRGNYEQYF. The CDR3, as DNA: TGCGCCAGCAGTGAGTCTCCACGCGGGAACTACGAGCAGTACTTC.

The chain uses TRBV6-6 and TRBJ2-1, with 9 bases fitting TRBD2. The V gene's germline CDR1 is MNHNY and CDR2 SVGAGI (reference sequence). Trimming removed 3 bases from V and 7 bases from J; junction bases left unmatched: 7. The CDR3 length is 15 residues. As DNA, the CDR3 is TGTGCCAGCAGTTATTCGCGGGGGGGATCGAATGAGCAGTTCTTC. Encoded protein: CASSYSRGGSNEQFF.

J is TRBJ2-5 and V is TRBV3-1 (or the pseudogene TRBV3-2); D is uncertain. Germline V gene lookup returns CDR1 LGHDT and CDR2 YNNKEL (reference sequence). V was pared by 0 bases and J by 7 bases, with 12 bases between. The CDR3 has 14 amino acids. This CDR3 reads CASSQEVRSVTQYF. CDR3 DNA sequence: TGTGCCAGCAGCCAAGAAGTGCGGTCGGTGACCCAGTACTTC.